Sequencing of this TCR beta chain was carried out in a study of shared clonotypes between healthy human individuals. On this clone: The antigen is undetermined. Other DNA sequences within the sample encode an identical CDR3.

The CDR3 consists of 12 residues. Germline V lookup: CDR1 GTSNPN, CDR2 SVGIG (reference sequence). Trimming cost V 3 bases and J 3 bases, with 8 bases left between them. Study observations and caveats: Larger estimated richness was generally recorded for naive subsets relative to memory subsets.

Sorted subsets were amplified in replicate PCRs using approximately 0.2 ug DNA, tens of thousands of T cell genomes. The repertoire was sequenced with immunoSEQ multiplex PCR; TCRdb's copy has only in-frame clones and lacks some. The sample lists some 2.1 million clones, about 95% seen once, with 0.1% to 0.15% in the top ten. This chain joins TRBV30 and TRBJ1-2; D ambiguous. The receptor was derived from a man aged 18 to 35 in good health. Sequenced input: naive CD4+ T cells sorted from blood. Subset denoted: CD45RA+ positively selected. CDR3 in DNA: TGTGCCTGGAGCGCAGGATACTATGGCTACACCTTC. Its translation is CAWSAGYYGYTF.